This section outlines one T cell receptor beta chain sequence together with its context. Other DNA sequences within the sample encode an identical CDR3. This entry belongs to a study of blood T cell repertoires in COVID-19. Across the study: The origin of the acute and convalescent COVID-19 samples was the United States, Italy and Spain. PBMCs, B-cell-depleted T cells, or T cells provided the cDNA or gDNA that made up the material.

V lost 3 bases, J lost 5 bases, and 8 bases lay in between. Germline V CDR1 and CDR2: DFQATT, SNEGSKA (reference sequence). The CDR3 spans 11 residues. Authors' methods: Counts of nucleated cells, estimated from reference gene primer amplification, were obtained. Assay: immunoSEQ multiplex PCR; the TCRdb copy retains only in-frame clones and omits some. The DNA gave D and trimming, while V, J and clone size come from that table. Of about 90,000 clones in the sample, 80% to 85% were seen once. Sequencing used peripheral blood. The gene calls are TRBV20-1 and TRBJ2-7; no definite D call. This clonotype was obtained from a man in his sixties with acute or convalescent COVID-19. The CDR3 reads CSARSGHEQYF. The DNA for the CDR3 is TGCAGTGCTAGGTCCGGTCACGAGCAGTACTTC.